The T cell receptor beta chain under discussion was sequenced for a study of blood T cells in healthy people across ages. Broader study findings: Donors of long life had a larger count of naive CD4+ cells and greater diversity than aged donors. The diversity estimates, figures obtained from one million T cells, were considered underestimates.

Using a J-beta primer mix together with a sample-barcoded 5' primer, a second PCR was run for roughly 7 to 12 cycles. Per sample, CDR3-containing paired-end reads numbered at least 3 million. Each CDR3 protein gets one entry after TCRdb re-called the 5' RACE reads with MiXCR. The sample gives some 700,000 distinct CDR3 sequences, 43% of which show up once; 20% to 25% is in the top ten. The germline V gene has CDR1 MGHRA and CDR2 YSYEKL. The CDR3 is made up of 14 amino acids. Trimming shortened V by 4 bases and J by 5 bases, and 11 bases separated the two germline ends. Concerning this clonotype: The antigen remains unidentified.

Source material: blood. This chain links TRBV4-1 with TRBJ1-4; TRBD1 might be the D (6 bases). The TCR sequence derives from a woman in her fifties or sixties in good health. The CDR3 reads CASSRGQTNEKLFF. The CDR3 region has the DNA TGCGCCAGCAGCCGGGGACAAACCAATGAAAAACTGTTTTTT.